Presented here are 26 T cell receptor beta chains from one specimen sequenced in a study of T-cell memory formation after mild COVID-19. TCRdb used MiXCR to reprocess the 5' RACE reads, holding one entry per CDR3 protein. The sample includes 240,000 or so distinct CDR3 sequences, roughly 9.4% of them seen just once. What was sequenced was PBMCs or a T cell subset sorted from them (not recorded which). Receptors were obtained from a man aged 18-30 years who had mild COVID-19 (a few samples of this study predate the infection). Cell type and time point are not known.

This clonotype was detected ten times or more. The chain's CDR3 is CASSLYGGQQPQHF. Here the CDR3 DNA reads TGCGCCAGCAGCTTGTACGGTGGTCAGCAGCCCCAGCATTTT. The rearrangement uses TRBV5-1 and TRBJ1-5; D gene unclear. The CDR3 is made up of 14 amino acids. Germline V gene data show CDR1 as SGHRS and CDR2 as YFSETQ. V lost 1 base, J lost 7 bases, and 12 bases lay in between.

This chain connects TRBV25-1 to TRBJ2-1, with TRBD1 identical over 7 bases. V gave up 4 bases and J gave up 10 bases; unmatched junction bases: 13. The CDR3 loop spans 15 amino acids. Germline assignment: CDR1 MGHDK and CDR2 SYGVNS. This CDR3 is CASSGSGTALEEQFF. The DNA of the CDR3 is TGTGCCAGCAGTGGTTCCGGGACAGCCTTAGAGGAGCAGTTCTTC.

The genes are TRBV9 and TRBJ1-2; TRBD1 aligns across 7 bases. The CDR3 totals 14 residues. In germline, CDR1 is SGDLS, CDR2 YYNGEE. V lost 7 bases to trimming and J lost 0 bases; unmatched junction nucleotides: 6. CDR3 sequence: CASGQVSANYGYTF. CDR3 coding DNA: TGTGCCAGCGGACAGGTCTCGGCTAACTATGGCTACACCTTC.

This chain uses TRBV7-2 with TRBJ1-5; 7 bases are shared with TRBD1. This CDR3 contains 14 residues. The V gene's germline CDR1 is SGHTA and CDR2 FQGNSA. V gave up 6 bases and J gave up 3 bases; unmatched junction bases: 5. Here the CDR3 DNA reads TGTGCCAGCAGATCCGGGACAGTCAATCAGCCCCAGCATTTT. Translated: CASRSGTVNQPQHF.

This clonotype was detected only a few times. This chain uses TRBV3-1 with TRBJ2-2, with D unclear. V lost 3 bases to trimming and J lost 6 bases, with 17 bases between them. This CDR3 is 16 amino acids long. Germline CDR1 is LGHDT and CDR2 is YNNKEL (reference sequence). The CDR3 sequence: CASSHFWSSPPGELFF. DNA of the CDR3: TGTGCCAGCAGCCATTTTTGGTCTAGTCCCCCCGGGGAGCTGTTTTTT.

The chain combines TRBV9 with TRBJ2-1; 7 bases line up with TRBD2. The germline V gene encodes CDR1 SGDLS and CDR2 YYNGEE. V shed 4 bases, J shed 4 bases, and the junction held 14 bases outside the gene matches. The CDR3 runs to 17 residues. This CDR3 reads CASSFSGSAGEYNEQFF. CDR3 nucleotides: TGTGCCAGCAGCTTCTCAGGGAGCGCGGGGGAATACAATGAGCAGTTCTTC.

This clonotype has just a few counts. The CDR3 loop is CASSVDGTSASYNEQFF. The CDR3 coding sequence is TGTGCCAGCAGCGTAGACGGGACTAGCGCGTCCTACAATGAGCAGTTCTTC. The chain recombines TRBV9 with TRBJ2-1; 10 positions match TRBD2. The V and J ends lost 0 bases and 1 base, in that order; junction bases with no gene match: 4. The germline CDR1 and CDR2 sequences are SGDLS and YYNGEE. This CDR3 spans 17 amino acids.

Here the CDR3 reads CASSQDRDNEQFF. CDR3 nucleotide sequence: TGTGCCAGCAGCCAAGATCGGGACAATGAGCAGTTCTTC. This sequence joins TRBV4-2 and TRBJ2-1, with D unclear. The V gene's germline CDR1 is LGHNA and CDR2 YNFKEQ. This CDR3 is built from 13 residues. V was cut by 0 bases and J by 5 bases, with 5 bases left in between.

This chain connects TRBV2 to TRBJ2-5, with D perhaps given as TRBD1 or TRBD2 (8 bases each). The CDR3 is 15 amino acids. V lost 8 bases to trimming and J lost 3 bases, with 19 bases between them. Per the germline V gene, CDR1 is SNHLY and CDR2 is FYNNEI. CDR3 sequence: CASGQGQTSEETQYF. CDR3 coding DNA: TGTGCCAGCGGACAGGGCCAGACTAGCGAAGAGACCCAGTACTTC.

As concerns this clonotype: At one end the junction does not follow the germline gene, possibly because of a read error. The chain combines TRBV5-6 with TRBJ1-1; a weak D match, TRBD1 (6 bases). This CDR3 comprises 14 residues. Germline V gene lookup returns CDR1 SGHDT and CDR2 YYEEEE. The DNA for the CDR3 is TGTGCCAGCTGCTTGTTAGGGGGATTATCTGAAGCTTTCTTT. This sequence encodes CASCLLGGLSEAFF. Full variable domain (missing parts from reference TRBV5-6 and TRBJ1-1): DAGVTQSPTHLIKTRGQQVTLRCSPKSGHDTVSWYQQALGQGPQFIFQYYEEEERQRGNFPDRFSGHQFPNYSSELNVNALLLGDSALYLCASCLLGGLSEAFFGQGTRLTVV.

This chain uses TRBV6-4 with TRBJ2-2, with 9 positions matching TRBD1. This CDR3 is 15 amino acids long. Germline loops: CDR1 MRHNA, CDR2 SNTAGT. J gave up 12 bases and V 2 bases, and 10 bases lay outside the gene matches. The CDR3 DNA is TGTGCCAGCAGTGACGGTGAACAGGGGGCGCGGAAGCTGTTTTTT. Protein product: CASSDGEQGARKLFF.

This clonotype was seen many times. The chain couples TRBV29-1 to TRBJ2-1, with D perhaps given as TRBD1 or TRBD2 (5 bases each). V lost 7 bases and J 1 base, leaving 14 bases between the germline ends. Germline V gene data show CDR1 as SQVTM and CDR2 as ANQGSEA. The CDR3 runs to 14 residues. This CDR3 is CSGDGRGSYNEQFF. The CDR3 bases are TGCAGCGGGGACGGACGTGGGTCCTACAATGAGCAGTTCTTC.

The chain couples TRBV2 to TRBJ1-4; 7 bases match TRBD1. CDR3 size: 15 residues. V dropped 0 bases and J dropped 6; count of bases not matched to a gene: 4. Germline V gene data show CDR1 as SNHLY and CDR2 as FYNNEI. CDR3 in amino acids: CASSEAGGGYEKLFF. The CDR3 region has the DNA TGTGCCAGCAGTGAAGCAGGAGGGGGCTATGAAAAACTGTTTTTT.

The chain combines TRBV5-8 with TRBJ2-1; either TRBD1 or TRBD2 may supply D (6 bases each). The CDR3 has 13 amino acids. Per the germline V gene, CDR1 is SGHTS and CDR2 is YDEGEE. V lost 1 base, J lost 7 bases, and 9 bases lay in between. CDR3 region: CASSLQGRNEQFF. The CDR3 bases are TGTGCCAGCAGCTTGCAGGGGAGGAATGAGCAGTTCTTC.

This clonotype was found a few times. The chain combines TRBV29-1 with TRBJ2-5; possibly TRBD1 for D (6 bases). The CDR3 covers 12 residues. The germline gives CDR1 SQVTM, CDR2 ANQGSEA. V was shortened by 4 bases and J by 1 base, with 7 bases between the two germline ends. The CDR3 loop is CSVAGVQETQYF. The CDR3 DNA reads TGCAGCGTTGCAGGGGTCCAAGAGACCCAGTACTTC.

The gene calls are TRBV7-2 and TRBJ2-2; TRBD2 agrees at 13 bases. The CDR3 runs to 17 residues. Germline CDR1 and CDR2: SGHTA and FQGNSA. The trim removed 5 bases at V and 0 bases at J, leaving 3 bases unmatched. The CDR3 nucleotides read TGTGCCAGCAGCATGGGACTAGCGGGGCCGAACACCGGGGAGCTGTTTTTT. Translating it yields CASSMGLAGPNTGELFF. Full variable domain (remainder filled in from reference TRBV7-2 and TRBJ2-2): GAGVSQSPSNKVTEKGKDVELRCDPISGHTALYWYRQSLGQGLEFLIYFQGNSAPDKSGLPSDRFSAERTGGSVSTLTIQRTQQEDSAVYLCASSMGLAGPNTGELFFGEGSRLTVL.

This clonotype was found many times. Here the CDR3 reads CASTTTVTGELFF. The DNA of the CDR3 is TGTGCCAGCACCACAACAGTCACCGGGGAGCTGTTTTTT. The chain links TRBV6-5 to TRBJ2-2, with D hard to call. The germline V gene encodes CDR1 MNHEY and CDR2 SVGAGI. V lost 7 bases and J 4 bases, leaving 10 bases between the germline ends. This CDR3 region has 13 residues.

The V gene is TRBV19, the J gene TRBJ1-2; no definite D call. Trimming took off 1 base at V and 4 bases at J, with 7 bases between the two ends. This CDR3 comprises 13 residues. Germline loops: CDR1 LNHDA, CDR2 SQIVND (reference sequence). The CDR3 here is CASSIAGSYGYTF. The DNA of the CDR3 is TGTGCCAGTAGTATAGCGGGGTCCTATGGCTACACCTTC.

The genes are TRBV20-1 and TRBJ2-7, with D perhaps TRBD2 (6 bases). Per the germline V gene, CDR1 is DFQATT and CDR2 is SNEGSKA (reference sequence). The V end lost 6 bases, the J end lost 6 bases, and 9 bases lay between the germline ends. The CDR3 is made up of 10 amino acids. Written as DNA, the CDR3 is TGCAGTGCCCCCGGGAGCGAGCAGTACGTC. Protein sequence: CSAPGSEQYV.

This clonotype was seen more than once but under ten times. CDR3 in DNA: TGTGCCAGCAGCCCCGGGGGGGGTGCCACCTACGAGCAGTACGTC. Residues: CASSPGGGATYEQYV. This rearrangement joins TRBV7-9 to TRBJ2-7; 8 positions match TRBD2. Germline CDR1 SEHNR, CDR2 FQNEAQ (reference sequence). V gave up 5 bases and J gave up 2 bases; unmatched junction bases: 8. The CDR3 spans 15 residues.

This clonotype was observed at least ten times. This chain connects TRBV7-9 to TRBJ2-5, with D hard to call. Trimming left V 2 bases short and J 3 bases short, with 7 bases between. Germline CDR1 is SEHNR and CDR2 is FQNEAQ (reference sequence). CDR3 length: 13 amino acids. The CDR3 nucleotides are TGTGCCAGCAGCTTATCTGGGGAAGAGACCCAGTACTTC. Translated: CASSLSGEETQYF. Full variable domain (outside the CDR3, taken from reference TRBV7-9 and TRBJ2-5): DTGVSQNPRHKITKRGQNVTFRCDPISEHNRLYWYRQTLGQGPEFLTYFQNEAQLEKSRLLSDRFSAERPKGSFSTLEIQRTEQGDSAMYLCASSLSGEETQYFGPGTRLLVL.

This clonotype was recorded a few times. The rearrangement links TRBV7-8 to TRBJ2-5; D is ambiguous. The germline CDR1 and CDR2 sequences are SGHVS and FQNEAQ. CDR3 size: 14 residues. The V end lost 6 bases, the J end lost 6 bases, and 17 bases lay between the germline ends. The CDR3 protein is CASSTRWVPKTQYF. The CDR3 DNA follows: TGTGCCAGCAGTACCCGTTGGGTCCCCAAGACCCAGTACTTC.

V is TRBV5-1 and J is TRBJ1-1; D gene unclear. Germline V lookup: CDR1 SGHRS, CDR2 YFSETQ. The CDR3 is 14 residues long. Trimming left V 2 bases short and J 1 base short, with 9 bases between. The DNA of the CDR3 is TGCGCCAGCAGCTTTGGTCAGCAGAACACTGAAGCTTTCTTT. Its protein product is CASSFGQQNTEAFF.

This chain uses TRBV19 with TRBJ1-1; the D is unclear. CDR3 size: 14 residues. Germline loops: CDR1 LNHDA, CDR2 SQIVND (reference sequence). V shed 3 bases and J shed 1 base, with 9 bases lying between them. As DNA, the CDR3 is TGTGCCAGTAGTATGGCGGCAGGGAACACTGAAGCTTTCTTT. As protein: CASSMAAGNTEAFF.

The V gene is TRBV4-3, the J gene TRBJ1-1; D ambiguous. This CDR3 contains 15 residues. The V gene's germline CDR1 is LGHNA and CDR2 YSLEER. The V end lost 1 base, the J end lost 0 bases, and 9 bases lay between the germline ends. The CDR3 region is CASSQVGDLNTEAFF. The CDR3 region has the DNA TGCGCCAGCAGCCAAGTCGGAGATTTGAACACTGAAGCTTTCTTT.

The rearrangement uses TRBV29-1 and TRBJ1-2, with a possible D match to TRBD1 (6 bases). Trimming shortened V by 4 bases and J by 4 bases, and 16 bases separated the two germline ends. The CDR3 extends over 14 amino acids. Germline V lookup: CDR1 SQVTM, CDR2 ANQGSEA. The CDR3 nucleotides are TGCAGCGTTGCGGGGGGCAACGCAGGCTATGGCTACACCTTC. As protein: CSVAGGNAGYGYTF.